The rows below give T cell receptor beta chains drawn from one sample of a study of T cell repertoires in cytomegalovirus infection. TCRdb ran MiXCR on the reads and lists one entry per CDR3 protein. The sample records about 260,000 distinct CDR3 sequences, roughly an eighth being singletons. Sequenced sample: PBMCs. These receptors came from a human donor in good health (CMV status not recorded). Some clones in this sample may be carry-over from other donors' samples. CDR3s include the opening cysteine and the closing phenylalanine or tryptophan. D genes are given only for firm matches. A clone size is listed for some rows: how often the clone was seen (once, few, many), or a class if it is expanded.

J,D,V,length,size,DNA,CDR3
TRBJ2-1,TRBD2,TRBV19,17,many,TGTGCCAGTAGTATTCAACTAGCGACGAGCTCCTACAATGAGCAGTTCTTC,CASSIQLATSSYNEQFF
TRBJ2-2,TRBD1,TRBV2,13,few,TGTGCCAGCAGGGCCGACAGGGCCGGGGAGCTGTTTTTT,CASRADRAGELFF
TRBJ1-5,-,TRBV20-1,15,-,TGCAGTGCTAGTAGGCCGGGGGGCGGTGAACAGCCCCAGCATTTT,CSASRPGGGEQPQHF
TRBJ2-7,-,TRBV2,13,few,TGTGCCAGACGGCAGGCCAGCTCCTACGAGCAGTACTTC,CARRQASSYEQYF
TRBJ2-3,-,TRBV29-1,12,many,TGCAGCGTTGAAAGAGGGGCAGATACGCAGTATTTT,CSVERGADTQYF
TRBJ2-1,-,TRBV7-6,15,many,TGTGCCAGCAGCTTAGACGGGAGAGCCTACAATGAGCAGTTCTTC,CASSLDGRAYNEQFF
TRBJ1-1,-,TRBV5-1,15,-,TGCGCCAGCAGCCAAATCGGGACGGTGAACACTGAAGCTTTCTTT,CASSQIGTVNTEAFF
TRBJ2-5,TRBD1,TRBV4-3,16,-,TGCGCCAGCAGCCAAACTCCGGGACAGGGTCGGGAGACCCAGTACTTC,CASSQTPGQGRETQYF
TRBJ2-4,TRBD2,TRBV7-3,16,-,TGTGCCAGCAGCTTACAGCGGGGGGACTTGAAAAACATTCAGTACTTC,CASSLQRGDLKNIQYF
TRBJ2-1,-,TRBV7-3,16,-,TGTGCCAGCAGCTTAATGGTTGCTGGGGTTGGCAATGAGCAGTTCTTC,CASSLMVAGVGNEQFF
TRBJ2-2,-,TRBV5-4,14,many,TGTGCCAGCAGTTCCCCGAGGAACACCGGGGAGCTGTTTTTT,CASSSPRNTGELFF
TRBJ1-2,-,TRBV7-3,15,many,TGTGCCAGCAGCCCCGAGGGGGGCAAGGACTATGGCTACACCTTC,CASSPEGGKDYGYTF
TRBJ1-5,-,TRBV6-1,13,few,TGTGCCACCACGGACGGGGAAGGCCAGCCCCAGCATTTT,CATTDGEGQPQHF
TRBJ2-7,-,TRBV5-1,15,few,TGCGCCAGCAGCTTGGGTCCGGACAGCTCCTACGAGCAGTACTTC,CASSLGPDSSYEQYF
TRBJ2-2,TRBD2,TRBV6-1,14,-,TGTGCCAGGGAGATGGGGGGGGAAGTCGGGGAGCTGTTTTTT,CAREMGGEVGELFF
TRBJ2-3,-,TRBV27,18,few,TGTGCCAGCAGTCCTAATGCTCCCCGGCTACTAAGGACAGATACGCAGTATTTT,CASSPNAPRLLRTDTQYF
TRBJ2-1,-,TRBV20-1,13,few,TGCAGTGCTAGAGTGCCTATCTACAATGAGCAGTTCTTC,CSARVPIYNEQFF
TRBJ1-2,-,TRBV12-3/TRBV12-4,14,few,TGTGCCAGCAGTTTTTACAGGGAGAACTATGGCTACACCTTC,CASSFYRENYGYTF
TRBJ2-7,TRBD1,TRBV3-1,17,few,TGTGCCAGCAGCCGCGGACTACCGGGACAGGGAAGCTACGAGCAGTACTTC,CASSRGLPGQGSYEQYF
TRBJ2-7,-,TRBV20-1,14,-,TGCAGTGCTAGCGTCACCAGTGGGGCTACGGAGCAGTACTTC,CSASVTSGATEQYF
TRBJ2-7,-,TRBV5-1,14,few,TGCGCCAGCAGCTTGGTTGGGTCCAACTACGAGCAGTACTTC,CASSLVGSNYEQYF
TRBJ1-2,-,TRBV29-1,14,once,TGCAGCGTTGAAGATGGTTCGGGGTCCTATGGCTACACCTTC,CSVEDGSGSYGYTF
TRBJ1-1,-,TRBV7-2,15,many,TGTGCCAGCAGCTTGGGAGGGAGCGGGAACACTGAAGCTTTCTTT,CASSLGGSGNTEAFF
TRBJ1-1,TRBD1,TRBV4-1,19,many,TGCGCCAGCAGCCAAGACCCCGTCGGCCGACAGGGGACGGGCACTGAAGCTTTCTTT,CASSQDPVGRQGTGTEAFF
TRBJ1-4,-,TRBV7-6,15,few,TGTGCCAGCAGCTCCGCCGGGACAACTAATGAAAAACTGTTTTTT,CASSSAGTTNEKLFF
TRBJ2-5,-,TRBV7-2,16,many,TGTGCCAGCAGCCCTGGGACCGGGGTAGGGCAAGAGACCCAGTACTTC,CASSPGTGVGQETQYF
TRBJ1-4,-,TRBV10-3,13,-,TGTGCCATCAGTGTTACCGGGGGTGAAAAACTGTTTTTT,CAISVTGGEKLFF
TRBJ2-3,-,TRBV29-1,10,-,TGCAGCGTTGGCGCAGATACGCAGTATTTT,CSVGADTQYF
TRBJ2-7,-,TRBV7-2,16,many,TGTGCCAGCATCAAAGGTGCCCCTCTGGGGGCCTACGAGCAGTACTTC,CASIKGAPLGAYEQYF
TRBJ1-1,-,TRBV5-6,11,few,TGTGCCAGCGGGCGCGATGCGGGAGCTTTCTTT,CASGRDAGAFF
TRBJ1-1,TRBD1,TRBV7-9,15,many,TGTGCCAGCAGCAGAGGACAGGGGGCTTTTGGTGAAGCTTTCTTT,CASSRGQGAFGEAFF
TRBJ2-2,-,TRBV20-1,14,few,TGCAGTGCTAGATCGGGGGTTGGGACCGGGGAGCTGTTTTTT,CSARSGVGTGELFF
TRBJ1-6,-,TRBV5-1,17,few,TGCGCCAGCAGCTTGGTTCCCGCCTCCATCTATAATTCACCCCTCCACTTT,CASSLVPASIYNSPLHF
TRBJ2-5,-,TRBV20-1,16,few,TGCAGTGCTAGCGGTAGCCGGCGAGTTAGATGGAAGACCCAGTACTTC,CSASGSRRVRWKTQYF
TRBJ2-1,-,TRBV10-3,11,-,TGTGCCATCAGGGGTATCGATGAGCAGTTCTTC,CAIRGIDEQFF
TRBJ1-2,-,TRBV19,15,many,TGTGCCAGTACACAAGACGGACGCACAGTTGGGGGCTACACCTTC,CASTQDGRTVGGYTF
TRBJ2-7,-,TRBV28,15,many,TGTGCCAGCAGTCACTCGAGGGGGGGGTCCTACGAGCAGTACTTC,CASSHSRGGSYEQYF
TRBJ2-1,-,TRBV7-9,16,-,TGTGCCAGCAGTCAAAATAAAAGGGAGGTTAACAATGAGCAGTTCTTC,CASSQNKREVNNEQFF
TRBJ2-3,-,TRBV6-5,15,few,TGTGCCAGCAGTCCGCTTTATCTCTCCACAGATACGCAGTATTTT,CASSPLYLSTDTQYF
TRBJ1-1,TRBD1,TRBV7-9,14,many,TGTGCCAGCAGCCTTGACAGGGGAGGGCCTGAAGCTTTCTTT,CASSLDRGGPEAFF
TRBJ2-7,TRBD2,TRBV12-3/TRBV12-4,14,many,TGTGCCAGCAGTTTTTCTCTAGCGGGGGACGAGCAGTACTTC,CASSFSLAGDEQYF
TRBJ1-5,-,TRBV12-3/TRBV12-4,13,-,TGTGCCAGCAGTTCTGGAACACTTCAGCCCCAGCATTTT,CASSSGTLQPQHF
TRBJ1-1,-,TRBV5-8,14,many,TGTGCCAGCGACCGGACAGATTGGAACACTGAAGCTTTCTTT,CASDRTDWNTEAFF
TRBJ1-5,TRBD1,TRBV7-2,15,few,TGTGCCAGCAGCCACCGGGACAGGGGGAATCAGCCCCAGCATTTT,CASSHRDRGNQPQHF
TRBJ2-2,TRBD2,TRBV19,16,-,TGTGCCAGTAGTTCCTCCGGGACTAGGAACACCGGGGAGCTGTTTTTT,CASSSSGTRNTGELFF
TRBJ1-3,-,TRBV4-3,15,many,TGCGCCAGCAGCCAAGATCACCTCTCTGGAAACACCATATATTTT,CASSQDHLSGNTIYF
TRBJ2-7,-,TRBV7-9,14,-,TGTGCCAGCAGCTTAGCCGGGACCCTAACCGAGCAGTACTTC,CASSLAGTLTEQYF
TRBJ2-3,-,TRBV7-2,14,many,TGTGCCAGCAGCTCGACCTGGGGGACAGATACGCAGTATTTT,CASSSTWGTDTQYF
TRBJ1-2,TRBD1,TRBV7-9,14,-,TGTGCCAGCGGACGACAGGGGAACTTTCTTGGCTACACCTTC,CASGRQGNFLGYTF
TRBJ1-6,-,TRBV6-1,16,many,TGTGCCAGCAGTGAAGACGGGAGCTCCTATAATTCACCCCTCCACTTT,CASSEDGSSYNSPLHF